These 13 T cell receptor beta chains were sequenced from one sample in a study of blood T cell repertoires in COVID-19 (TCRdb year 2020). The receptor library was made with the immunoSEQ multiplex PCR assay. Entries here come from immuneACCESS through TCRdb and include only in-frame sequences with V and J called. Some clones fail to appear in such tables; in the studies checked, an unresolved V gene covers under half of the shortfall, and the cause of the remainder is unknown. The table for this sample lists about 140,000 clones; approximately 83% of them were counted only once. The top ten clones comprise around 1.6% of the sample. The sequenced sample was peripheral blood. Receptor source: a human donor in a cohort sampled during active COVID-19.

V gene TRBV6-1 combines with J gene TRBJ1-5; D is unresolved. CDR3 size: 15 residues. Per the germline V gene, CDR1 is MNHNS and CDR2 is SASEGT. Trimming cost V 6 bases and J 3 bases, with 15 bases left between them. The chain's CDR3 is CASSVQGRDNQPQHF. CDR3 bases: TGTGCCAGCAGCGTTCAAGGGAGGGACAATCAGCCCCAGCATTTT.

The gene calls are TRBV23-1 and TRBJ2-7; 7 nucleotides match TRBD1. TRBV23-1 is treated as an ORF (open reading frame) with a function not yet certain. V dropped 3 bases and J dropped 2; count of bases not matched to a gene: 4. This CDR3 is 14 amino acids long. In DNA, the CDR3 is TGCGCCAGCAGTCATACGACAGGGACCTACGAGCAGTACTTC. Protein: CASSHTTGTYEQYF.

The CDR3 reads CASSQDVAGSYGYTF. The CDR3 nucleotides read TGCGCCAGCAGCCAAGACGTCGCAGGGTCCTATGGCTACACCTTC. V and J are TRBV4-3 and TRBJ1-2; D is perhaps TRBD1 (5 bases). Trimming left V 0 bases short and J 4 bases short, with 12 bases between. Germline CDR1 is LGHNA and CDR2 is YSLEER. The CDR3 extends over 15 amino acids.

The chain employs TRBV4-3 and TRBJ2-5; the match to TRBD1 covers 7 bases. V gave up 0 bases and J gave up 5 bases; unmatched junction bases: 15. CDR1 LGHNA and CDR2 YSLEER come from the germline V gene. The CDR3 sequence is 18 residues long. For the CDR3, the DNA is TGCGCCAGCAGCCAAGATCGATTGGGAAGGGGGCGCCGGGAGACCCAGTACTTC. It specifies CASSQDRLGRGRRETQYF.

Only one count was recorded for this clone. This chain connects TRBV7-2 to TRBJ2-7; no definite D call. CDR1 SGHTA and CDR2 FQGNSA come from the germline V gene. The CDR3 has 14 amino acids. Trimming pared 3 bases from V and 7 bases from J, leaving 16 bases between. The CDR3 spells CASSFQLSPGEQYF. For the CDR3, the DNA is TGTGCCAGCAGCTTCCAACTAAGCCCGGGTGAGCAGTACTTC.

The V and J genes are TRBV7-9 and TRBJ2-1; D unclear. Germline V lookup: CDR1 SEHNR, CDR2 FQNEAQ (reference sequence). The CDR3 is 13 residues long. V was pared by 4 bases and J by 0 bases, with 4 bases between. The CDR3 loop reads CASSSFSYNEQFF. Written as DNA, the CDR3 is TGTGCCAGCAGCTCTTTCTCCTACAATGAGCAGTTCTTC.

The chain has TRBV27 and TRBJ2-7; TRBD1 aligns across 11 bases. V trimming: 6 bases; J trimming: 0 bases; junction bases outside the gene matches: 7. The CDR3 totals 16 residues. Germline V gene sequence: CDR1 MNHEY, CDR2 SMNVEV (reference sequence). Here the CDR3 reads CASRRDRGTSSYEQYF. The CDR3 DNA is TGTGCCAGCAGGAGGGACAGGGGGACAAGCTCCTACGAGCAGTACTTC.

This clone was found once. The V call is TRBV19, the J call TRBJ2-6, with D perhaps TRBD1 (5 bases). V lost 7 bases and J lost 0, with 10 bases in between. Per germline, CDR1 LNHDA and CDR2 SQIVND (reference sequence). The CDR3 is 15 amino acids. The CDR3 nucleotides are TGTGCCAGTACCCAGGGTCTCTCTGGGGCCAACGTCCTGACTTTC. Amino acid sequence: CASTQGLSGANVLTF.

The CDR3 region is CASSAGGETQYF. The CDR3 DNA reads as TGTGCCAGCAGCGCCGGGGGGGAGACCCAGTACTTC. V gene TRBV6-2 or TRBV6-3 combines with J gene TRBJ2-5, with 7 bases that match TRBD2. There are 12 residues in the CDR3. CDR1 and CDR2 from the germline V gene are MNHEY and SVGEGT. V shed 6 bases, J shed 5 bases, and the junction held 3 bases outside the gene matches.

This clone showed up just a few times. The chain recombines TRBV27 with TRBJ1-5, with TRBD1 as a possible D gene (5 bases). Germline V lookup: CDR1 MNHEY, CDR2 SMNVEV (reference sequence). Trimming took off 4 bases at V and 3 bases at J, with 10 bases between the two ends. CDR3 length equals 14 residues. Written as DNA, the CDR3 is TGTGCCAGCAGTTCCCGACAGAACAATCAGCCCCAGCATTTT. It translates to CASSSRQNNQPQHF.

The table lists this clone with a few counts. The chain carries TRBV19 and TRBJ2-7; 8 nucleotides agree with TRBD2. The germline CDR1 and CDR2 sequences are LNHDA and SQIVND (reference sequence). V shed 9 bases, J shed 4 bases, and the junction held 14 bases outside the gene matches. The CDR3 has 15 amino acids. CDR3 protein: CASASSGTSMYEQYF. DNA for the CDR3: TGTGCCAGCGCCAGTTCTGGGACTAGTATGTACGAGCAGTACTTC.

The chain is built from TRBV6-2 or TRBV6-3 and TRBJ2-7; no definite D call. Per the germline V gene, CDR1 is MNHEY and CDR2 is SVGEGT. CDR3 length: 15 residues. Trimming removed 2 bases from V and 5 bases from J, with 16 bases in between. The CDR3 sequence is CASSYRAPSLDEQYF. In nucleotides, the CDR3 is TGTGCCAGCAGTTACCGAGCGCCGTCTTTGGACGAGCAGTACTTC.

This chain links TRBV5-1 with TRBJ2-7, with D maybe TRBD1 (7 bases). The CDR3 length is 14 residues. Germline loops: CDR1 SGHRS, CDR2 YFSETQ. V lost 4 bases and J lost 6, with 17 bases in between. CDR3 bases: TGCGCCAGCAGCGCGGGACAGTCGTTCAGCGAGCAGTACTTC. Its protein is CASSAGQSFSEQYF.